The next 5 T cell receptor beta chains were all read from a single sample in a study of blood T cell repertoires in COVID-19. The data were produced by immunoSEQ multiplex PCR, yet TCRdb's version contains in-frame clones alone and is incomplete. Here the sample spans more than 150,000 clones, 78% being singletons. Sequences were obtained from peripheral blood. The receptors originated from a woman aged 80 or over with acute or convalescent COVID-19.

This chain joins TRBV15 and TRBJ1-2, with D perhaps matching TRBD1 (6 bases). Between the trimmed V and J ends, which lost 4 bases and 8 bases, there was a span of 14 bases. The germline V gene encodes CDR1 LNHNV and CDR2 YYDKDF (reference sequence). The CDR3 runs to 13 residues. The CDR3 nucleotides read TGTGCCACCAGCAACCCAGGGGATAGGGGCTACACCTTC. Translation gives CATSNPGDRGYTF.

The chain couples TRBV5-5 to TRBJ1-6; 9 bases align to TRBD1. There are 15 residues in the CDR3. V gave up 6 bases and J gave up 3 bases; unmatched junction bases: 4. Germline V gene sequence: CDR1 SGHKS, CDR2 YYEKEE (reference sequence). The CDR3 loop is CASTRDRDYNSPLHF. The CDR3 bases are TGTGCCAGCACGAGGGACAGGGACTATAATTCACCCCTCCACTTT.

The V call is TRBV11-2, the J call TRBJ1-2; 7 bases line up with TRBD1. V was pared by 5 bases and J by 5 bases, with 5 bases of the junction left unmatched. The CDR3 loop spans 13 amino acids. The germline V gene has CDR1 SGHAT and CDR2 FQNNGV. DNA of the CDR3: TGTGCCAGCAGCCGACAGGGACGATATGGCTACACCTTC. It yields the protein CASSRQGRYGYTF.

The J gene is TRBJ2-7, the V gene TRBV6-6, with TRBD2 matching over 8 bases. This CDR3 spans 16 amino acids. Looked up from germline, CDR1 is MNHNY and CDR2 is SVGAGI (reference sequence). V shed 5 bases, J shed 6 bases, and the junction held 15 bases outside the gene matches. The CDR3 DNA is TGTGCCAGCAGTACAGTCGGCGGGGGGAATCCCGCCGAGCAGTACTTC. This translates into CASSTVGGGNPAEQYF.

The chain employs TRBV7-9 and TRBJ1-5, with a weak D call TRBD1 (6 bases). CDR1 is SEHNR and CDR2 is FQNEAQ in the germline V gene (reference sequence). The CDR3 extends over 17 amino acids. With 3 bases removed from V and 0 bases from J, the gap between germline ends came to 15 bases. The CDR3 region has the DNA TGTGCCAGCAGCTTGGGCTGGGGGCGCGATAGCAATCAGCCCCAGCATTTT. Encoded protein: CASSLGWGRDSNQPQHF.